Shown below are 13 T cell receptor beta chains from a single sample sequenced in a study of CD8+ T cells in alopecia areata. RNA, once extracted, was reverse transcribed into cDNA for use as the sequencing template. Using immunoSEQ multiplex PCR, the repertoire was profiled, and TCRdb retains in-frame clones only, with some absent. Among 170,000 or so clones listed, around three fifths were seen once. Treatment of the sample: oral pan-JAK inhibitor, 5-10 mg twice daily. Here the sequenced sample was CD8+ T cells sorted from blood, taken at week 24, from a patient treated with tofacitinib. Source of these receptors: a human donor with alopecia areata.

The rearrangement joins TRBV2 to TRBJ2-2; 10 nucleotides match TRBD1. Germline loops: CDR1 SNHLY, CDR2 FYNNEI. The V and J ends lost 5 bases and 6 bases, in that order; junction bases with no gene match: 6. The CDR3 totals 15 residues. CDR3 sequence: CASSHGTGVSGELFF. CDR3 coding DNA: TGTGCCAGCAGTCACGGGACAGGGGTGTCCGGGGAGCTGTTTTTT.

This clone was seen more than once but under ten times. The V gene is TRBV30, the J gene TRBJ1-1; D perhaps matches TRBD1 (6 bases). This CDR3 has 13 amino acids. Trimming left V 1 base short and J 8 bases short, with 14 bases between. Germline V gene sequence: CDR1 GTSNPN, CDR2 SVGIG (reference sequence). For the CDR3, the DNA is TGTGCCTGGAGTGCCACCGGGACAACAGAAGCTTTCTTT. It yields the protein CAWSATGTTEAFF.

The J gene is TRBJ2-2, the V gene TRBV25-1, with D perhaps TRBD2 (5 bases). The CDR3 is 14 residues long. The V and J ends lost 6 bases and 0 bases respectively, with 8 bases between them. The germline V gene has CDR1 MGHDK and CDR2 SYGVNS. DNA for the CDR3: TGTGCCAGCAGAGACTACTCGAACACCGGGGAGCTGTTTTTT. Its translation: CASRDYSNTGELFF.

This chain's CDR3 is CASSQAAGGGEKLFF. The CDR3 bases are TGTGCCAGCAGCCAAGCTGCAGGGGGCGGTGAAAAACTGTTTTTT. This sequence joins TRBV4-2 and TRBJ1-4; 8 nucleotides line up with TRBD1. Germline CDR1 reads LGHNA; CDR2 reads YNFKEQ. With 1 base clipped from V and 7 bases from J, the junction kept 5 bases outside the gene matches. This CDR3 is 15 amino acids long.

This clone came up a few times. The V call is TRBV25-1, the J call TRBJ2-3; D unresolved. The CDR3 runs 16 residues. The germline gives CDR1 MGHDK, CDR2 SYGVNS. The germline V and J ends were trimmed by 0 bases and 5 bases, with 15 bases remaining between them. DNA for the CDR3: TGTGCCAGCAGTGAATATGGTCTGGTTTGGGAAGATACGCAGTATTTT. Translated: CASSEYGLVWEDTQYF. Together with reference TRBV25-1 and TRBJ2-3, the CDR3 gives the full variable domain: EADIYQTPRYLVIGTGKKITLECSQTMGHDKMYWYQQDPGMELHLIHYSYGVNSTEKGDLSSESTVSRIRTEHFPLTLESARPSHTSQYLCASSEYGLVWEDTQYFGPGTRLTVL.

The chain has TRBV27 and TRBJ1-2, with TRBD1 as a possible D gene (5 bases). CDR1 and CDR2 from the germline V gene are MNHEY and SMNVEV (reference sequence). V dropped 1 base and J dropped 6 bases, with 15 bases sitting between them. The CDR3 consists of 15 residues. The CDR3: CASSLLSGERDGYTF. DNA of the CDR3: TGTGCCAGCAGTTTATTATCGGGGGAGCGAGATGGCTACACCTTC.

V usage is TRBV19 and J usage is TRBJ2-7; 7 bases fit TRBD1. With V trimmed by 2 bases and J by 5 bases, 9 bases remained unmatched. CDR1 LNHDA and CDR2 SQIVND come from the germline V gene (reference sequence). CDR3 size: 15 residues. This chain's CDR3 is CASSIPPHTGDEQYF. CDR3 nucleotide sequence: TGTGCCAGTAGTATACCCCCCCACACAGGGGACGAGCAGTACTTC.

CDR3 region: CASSLKAYSPQETQYF. Here the CDR3 DNA reads TGTGCCAGCAGCTTGAAGGCCTACTCACCCCAAGAGACCCAGTACTTC. This chain connects TRBV5-6 to TRBJ2-5, with D unresolved. V was clipped by 1 base and J by 1 base, with 14 bases between them. The CDR3 spans 16 residues. CDR1 SGHDT and CDR2 YYEEEE come from the germline V gene.

V usage is TRBV7-6 and J usage is TRBJ2-3; D is unclear. The germline V and J ends were trimmed by 1 base and 1 base, with 3 bases remaining between them. This CDR3 contains 13 residues. Germline V gives CDR1 SGHVS, CDR2 FNYEAQ. The CDR3 here is CASSLEGTDTQYF. The CDR3 coding sequence is TGTGCCAGCAGCTTAGAGGGCACAGATACGCAGTATTTT.

V and J are TRBV6-1 and TRBJ2-3; D is possibly TRBD1 (6 bases). Between the trimmed V and J ends, which lost 5 bases and 2 bases, there was a span of 14 bases. This CDR3 contains 15 residues. The germline V gene has CDR1 MNHNS and CDR2 SASEGT. The CDR3 DNA follows: TGTGCCAGCAGTTTTACCCAGGGGTACACAGATACGCAGTATTTT. It encodes CASSFTQGYTDTQYF.

J is TRBJ2-7 and V is TRBV2, with D perhaps matching TRBD1 (6 bases). The V end lost 11 bases, the J end lost 5 bases, and 16 bases lay between the germline ends. The germline gives CDR1 SNHLY, CDR2 FYNNEI. This CDR3 has 12 residues. The CDR3 bases are TGTGCCGCCCAACAGGGTATCCACGAGCAGTACTTC. Encoded protein: CAAQQGIHEQYF.

This chain uses TRBV5-1 with TRBJ2-1, with 14 bases identical to TRBD2. The trim removed 5 bases at V and 4 bases at J, leaving 5 bases unmatched. The CDR3 has 16 amino acids. The germline CDR1 and CDR2 sequences are SGHRS and YFSETQ. The CDR3 DNA is TGCGCCAGCAGGCGAGGACTAGCGGGGGGTTACAATGAGCAGTTCTTC. Residues: CASRRGLAGGYNEQFF.

The genes are TRBV6-5 and TRBJ2-2; D might be TRBD2 (5 bases). The CDR3 has 15 residues. Trimming left V 1 base short and J 4 bases short, with 10 bases between. The germline gives CDR1 MNHEY, CDR2 SVGAGI. The CDR3 region has the DNA TGTGCCAGCAGTTACTTGAGCGGTGGCACCGGGGAGCTGTTTTTT. As protein: CASSYLSGGTGELFF.